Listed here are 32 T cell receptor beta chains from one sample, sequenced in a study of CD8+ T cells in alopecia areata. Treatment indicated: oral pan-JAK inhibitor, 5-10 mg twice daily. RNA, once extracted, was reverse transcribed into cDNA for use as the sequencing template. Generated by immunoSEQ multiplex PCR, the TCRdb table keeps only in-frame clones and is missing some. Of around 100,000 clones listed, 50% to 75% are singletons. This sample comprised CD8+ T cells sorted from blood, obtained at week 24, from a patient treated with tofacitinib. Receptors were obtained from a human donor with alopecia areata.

CDR3 amino acids: CASSLATSGSWNTEAFF. In DNA, the CDR3 is TGTGCCAGCAGCTTAGCGACTTCAGGGTCTTGGAACACTGAAGCTTTCTTT. This sequence joins TRBV7-9 and TRBJ1-1; D might be TRBD1 (5 bases). The germline V and J ends were trimmed by 0 bases and 1 base, with 15 bases remaining between them. The CDR3 totals 17 residues. Germline V gene data show CDR1 as SEHNR and CDR2 as FQNEAQ (reference sequence).

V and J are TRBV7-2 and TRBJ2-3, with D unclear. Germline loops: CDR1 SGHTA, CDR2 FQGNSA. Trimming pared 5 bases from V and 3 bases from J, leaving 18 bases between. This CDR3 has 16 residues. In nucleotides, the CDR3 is TGTGCCAGCAGCCCCTCCCCGGATCCCCGGACAGATACGCAGTATTTT. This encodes CASSPSPDPRTDTQYF.

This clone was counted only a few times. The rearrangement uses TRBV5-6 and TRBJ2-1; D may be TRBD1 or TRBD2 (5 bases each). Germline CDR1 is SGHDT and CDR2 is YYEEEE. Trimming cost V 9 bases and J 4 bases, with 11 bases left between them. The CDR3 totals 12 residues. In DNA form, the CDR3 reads TGTGCCACCGGGGCCACTTACAATGAGCAGTTCTTC. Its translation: CATGATYNEQFF. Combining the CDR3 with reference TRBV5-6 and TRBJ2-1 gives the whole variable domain DAGVTQSPTHLIKTRGQQVTLRCSPKSGHDTVSWYQQALGQGPQFIFQYYEEEERQRGNFPDRFSGHQFPNYSSELNVNALLLGDSALYLCATGATYNEQFFGPGTRLTVL.

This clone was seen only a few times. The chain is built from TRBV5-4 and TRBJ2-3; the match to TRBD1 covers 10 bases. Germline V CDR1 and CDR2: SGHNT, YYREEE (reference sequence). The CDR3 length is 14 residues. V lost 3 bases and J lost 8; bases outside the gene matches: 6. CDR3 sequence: CASSWGQGRGTQYF. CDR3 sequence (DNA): TGTGCCAGCAGCTGGGGACAGGGGAGAGGTACGCAGTATTTT.

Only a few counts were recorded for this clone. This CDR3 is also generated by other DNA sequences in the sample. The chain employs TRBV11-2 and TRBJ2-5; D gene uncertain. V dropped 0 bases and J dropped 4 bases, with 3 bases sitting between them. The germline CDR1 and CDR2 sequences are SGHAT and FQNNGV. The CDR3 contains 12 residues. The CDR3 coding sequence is TGTGCCAGCAGCTTAGATAGAGAGACCCAGTACTTC. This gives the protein CASSLDRETQYF.

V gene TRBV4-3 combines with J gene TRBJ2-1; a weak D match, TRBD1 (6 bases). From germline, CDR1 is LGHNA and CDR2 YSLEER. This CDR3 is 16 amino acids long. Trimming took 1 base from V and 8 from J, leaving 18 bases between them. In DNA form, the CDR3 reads TGCGCCAGCAGCCAAGGGGGGCCAGGGAATAGGGATGAGCAGTTCTTC. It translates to CASSQGGPGNRDEQFF.

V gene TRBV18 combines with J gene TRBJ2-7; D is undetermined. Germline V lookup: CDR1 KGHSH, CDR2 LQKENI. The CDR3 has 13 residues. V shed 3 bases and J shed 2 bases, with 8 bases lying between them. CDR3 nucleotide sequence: TGTGCCAGCTCACCCGACCTGGCCTACGAGCAGTACTTC. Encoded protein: CASSPDLAYEQYF.

CDR3: CASSLDRGKPEAFF. The DNA for the CDR3 is TGCGCCAGCAGCTTGGACAGGGGGAAACCTGAAGCTTTCTTT. The chain is built from TRBV4-3 and TRBJ1-1, with 10 bases fitting TRBD1. J gave up 6 bases and V 5 bases, and 6 bases lay outside the gene matches. This CDR3 contains 14 residues. The germline gives CDR1 LGHNA, CDR2 YSLEER.

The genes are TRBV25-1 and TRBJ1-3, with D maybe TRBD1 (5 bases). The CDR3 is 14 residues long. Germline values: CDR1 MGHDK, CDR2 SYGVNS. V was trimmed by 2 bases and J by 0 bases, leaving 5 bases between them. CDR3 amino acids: CASSEGHSGNTIYF. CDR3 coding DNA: TGTGCCAGCAGTGAAGGACACTCTGGAAACACCATATATTTT.

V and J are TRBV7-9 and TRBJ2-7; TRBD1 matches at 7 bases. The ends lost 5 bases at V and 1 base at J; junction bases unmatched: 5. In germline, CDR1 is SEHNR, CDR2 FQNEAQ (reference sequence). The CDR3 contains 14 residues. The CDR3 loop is CASSPWDSSYEQYF. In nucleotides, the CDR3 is TGTGCCAGCAGCCCCTGGGACAGTTCCTACGAGCAGTACTTC. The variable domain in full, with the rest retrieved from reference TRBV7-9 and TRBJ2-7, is DTGVSQNPRHKITKRGQNVTFRCDPISEHNRLYWYRQTLGQGPEFLTYFQNEAQLEKSRLLSDRFSAERPKGSFSTLEIQRTEQGDSAMYLCASSPWDSSYEQYFGPGTRLTVT.

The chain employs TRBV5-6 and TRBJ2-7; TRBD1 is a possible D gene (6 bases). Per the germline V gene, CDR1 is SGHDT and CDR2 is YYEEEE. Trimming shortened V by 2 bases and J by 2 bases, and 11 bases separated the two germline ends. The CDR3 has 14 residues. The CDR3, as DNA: TGTGCCAGCAGCTTTCTGGACAGAACCTACGAGCAGTACTTC. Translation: CASSFLDRTYEQYF.

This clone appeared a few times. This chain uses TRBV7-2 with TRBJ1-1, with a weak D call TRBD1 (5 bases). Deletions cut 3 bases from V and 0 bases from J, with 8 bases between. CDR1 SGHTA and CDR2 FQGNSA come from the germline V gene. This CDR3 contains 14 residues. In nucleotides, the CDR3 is TGTGCCAGCAGCTTCGGGACTCTGAACACTGAAGCTTTCTTT. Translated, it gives CASSFGTLNTEAFF.

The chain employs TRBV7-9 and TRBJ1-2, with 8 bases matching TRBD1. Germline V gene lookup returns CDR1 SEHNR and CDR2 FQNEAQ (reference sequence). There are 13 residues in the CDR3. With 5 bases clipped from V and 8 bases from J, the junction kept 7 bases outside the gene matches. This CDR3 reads CASSLQGAKGYTF. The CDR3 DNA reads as TGTGCCAGCAGCCTCCAGGGGGCGAAGGGCTACACCTTC.

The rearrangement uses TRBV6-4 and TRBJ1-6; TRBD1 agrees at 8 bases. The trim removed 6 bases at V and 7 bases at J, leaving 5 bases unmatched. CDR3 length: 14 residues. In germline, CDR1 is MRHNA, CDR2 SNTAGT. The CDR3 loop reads CASSGQGDNSPLHF. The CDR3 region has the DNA TGTGCCAGCAGCGGACAGGGCGACAATTCACCCCTCCACTTT.

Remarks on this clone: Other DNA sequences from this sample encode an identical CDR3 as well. The CDR3 DNA reads TGTGCCAGCAGGCCAATCGACGGGCAAAATGCTTTCTTT. This translates into CASRPIDGQNAFF. The chain combines TRBV27 with TRBJ1-1; unclear D gene. Per the germline V gene, CDR1 is MNHEY and CDR2 is SMNVEV (reference sequence). The ends were cut back, 6 bases at V and 11 bases at J, with 19 bases in the middle. The CDR3 extends over 13 amino acids.

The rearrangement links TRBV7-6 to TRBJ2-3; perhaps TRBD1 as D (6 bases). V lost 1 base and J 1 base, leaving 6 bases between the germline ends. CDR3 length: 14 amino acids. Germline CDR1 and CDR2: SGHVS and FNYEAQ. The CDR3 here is CASSLEGGTDTQYF. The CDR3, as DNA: TGTGCCAGCAGCTTAGAGGGGGGCACAGATACGCAGTATTTT.

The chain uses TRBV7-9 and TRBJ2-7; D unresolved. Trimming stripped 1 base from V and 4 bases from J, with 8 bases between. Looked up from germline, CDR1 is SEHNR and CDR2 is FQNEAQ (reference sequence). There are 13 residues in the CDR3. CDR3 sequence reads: CASSLDGWYEQYF. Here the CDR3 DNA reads TGTGCCAGCAGCTTAGATGGGTGGTACGAGCAGTACTTC.

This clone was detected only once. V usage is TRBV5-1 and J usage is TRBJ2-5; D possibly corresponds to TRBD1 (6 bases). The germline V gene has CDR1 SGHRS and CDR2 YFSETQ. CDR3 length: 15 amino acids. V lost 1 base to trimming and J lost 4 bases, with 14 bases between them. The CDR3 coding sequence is TGCGCCAGCAGCTTGTGGCAGGGGAAGGGAGAGACCCAGTACTTC. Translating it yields CASSLWQGKGETQYF.

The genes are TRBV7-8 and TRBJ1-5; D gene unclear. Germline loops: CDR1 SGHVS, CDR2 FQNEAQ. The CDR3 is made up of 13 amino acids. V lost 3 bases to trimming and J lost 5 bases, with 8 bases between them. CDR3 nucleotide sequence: TGTGCCAGCAGCTTCGGCGGCGATCAGCCCCAGCATTTT. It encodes CASSFGGDQPQHF.

In DNA form, the CDR3 reads TGTGCCAGCAGCATGGGAGGCGAGCAGTACTTC. Encoded protein: CASSMGGEQYF. V is TRBV27 and J is TRBJ2-7; tentative D call: TRBD2 (6 bases). Between the trimmed V and J ends, which lost 6 bases and 6 bases, there was a span of 9 bases. This CDR3 has 11 amino acids. The germline V gene has CDR1 MNHEY and CDR2 SMNVEV (reference sequence).

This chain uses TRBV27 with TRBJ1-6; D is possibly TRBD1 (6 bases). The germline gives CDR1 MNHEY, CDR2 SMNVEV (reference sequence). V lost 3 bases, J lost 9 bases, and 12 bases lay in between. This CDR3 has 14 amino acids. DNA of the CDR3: TGTGCCAGCAGTTTCCAGGGGTTAGCTTCACCCCTCCACTTT. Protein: CASSFQGLASPLHF.

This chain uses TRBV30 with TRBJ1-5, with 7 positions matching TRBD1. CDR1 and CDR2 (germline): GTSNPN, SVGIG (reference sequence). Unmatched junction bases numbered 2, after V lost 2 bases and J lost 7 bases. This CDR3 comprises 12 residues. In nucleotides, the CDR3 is TGTGCCTGGAGTACAGGGGAACAGCCCCAGCATTTT. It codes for CAWSTGEQPQHF.

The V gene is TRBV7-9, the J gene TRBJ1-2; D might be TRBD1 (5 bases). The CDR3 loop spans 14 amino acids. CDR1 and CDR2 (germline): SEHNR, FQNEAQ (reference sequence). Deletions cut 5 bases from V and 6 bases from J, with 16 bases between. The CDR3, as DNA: TGTGCCAGCAGCCCACCCGGGGCAGCCCATGGCTACACCTTC. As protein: CASSPPGAAHGYTF.

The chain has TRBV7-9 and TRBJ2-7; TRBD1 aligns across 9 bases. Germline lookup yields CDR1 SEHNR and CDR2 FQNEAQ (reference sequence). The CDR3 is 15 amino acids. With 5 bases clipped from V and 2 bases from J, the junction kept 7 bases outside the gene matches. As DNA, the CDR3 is TGTGCCAGCAGCAGGCGTGGACAGGGGCCCTACGAGCAGTACTTC. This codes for CASSRRGQGPYEQYF.

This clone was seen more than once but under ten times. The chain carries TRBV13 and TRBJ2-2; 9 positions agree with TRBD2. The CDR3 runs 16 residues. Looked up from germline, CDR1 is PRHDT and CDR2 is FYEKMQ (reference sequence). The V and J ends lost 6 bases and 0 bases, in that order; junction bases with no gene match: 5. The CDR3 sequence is CASSPRGGANTGELFF. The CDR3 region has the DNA TGTGCCAGCAGTCCCCGCGGGGGGGCGAACACCGGGGAGCTGTTTTTT.

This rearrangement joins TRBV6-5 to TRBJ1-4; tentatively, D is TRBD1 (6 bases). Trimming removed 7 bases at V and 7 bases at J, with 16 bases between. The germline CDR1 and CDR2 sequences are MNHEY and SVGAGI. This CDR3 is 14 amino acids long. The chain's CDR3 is CASTSQGEREKLFF. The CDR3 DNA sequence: TGTGCCAGCACCTCACAGGGAGAGCGTGAAAAACTGTTTTTT.

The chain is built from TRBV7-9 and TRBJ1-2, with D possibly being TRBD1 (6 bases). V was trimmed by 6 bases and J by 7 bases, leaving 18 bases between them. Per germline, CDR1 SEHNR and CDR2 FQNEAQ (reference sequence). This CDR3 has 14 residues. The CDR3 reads CASSPPTGNFGYTF. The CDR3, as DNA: TGTGCCAGCAGTCCTCCCACAGGGAATTTTGGCTACACCTTC.

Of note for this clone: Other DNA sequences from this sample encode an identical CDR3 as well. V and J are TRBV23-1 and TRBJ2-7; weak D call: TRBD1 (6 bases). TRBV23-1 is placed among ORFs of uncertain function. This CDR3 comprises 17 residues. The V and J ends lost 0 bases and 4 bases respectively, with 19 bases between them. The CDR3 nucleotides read TGCGCCAGCAGTCAATCTACCCCGGACAGAGTGCCTTACGAGCAGTACTTC. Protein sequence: CASSQSTPDRVPYEQYF.

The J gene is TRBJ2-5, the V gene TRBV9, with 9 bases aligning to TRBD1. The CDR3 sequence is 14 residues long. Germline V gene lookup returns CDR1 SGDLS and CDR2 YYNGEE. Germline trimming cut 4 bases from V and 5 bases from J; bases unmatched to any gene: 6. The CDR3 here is CASSLTGGWETQYF. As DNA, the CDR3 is TGTGCCAGCAGCTTAACAGGGGGCTGGGAGACCCAGTACTTC.

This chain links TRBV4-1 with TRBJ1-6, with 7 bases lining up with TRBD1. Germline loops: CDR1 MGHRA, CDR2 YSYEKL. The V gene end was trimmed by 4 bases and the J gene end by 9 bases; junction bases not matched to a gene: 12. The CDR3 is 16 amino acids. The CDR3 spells CASSPHTGDLGSPLHF. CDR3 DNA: TGCGCCAGCAGCCCTCATACAGGGGACTTGGGTTCACCCCTCCACTTT.

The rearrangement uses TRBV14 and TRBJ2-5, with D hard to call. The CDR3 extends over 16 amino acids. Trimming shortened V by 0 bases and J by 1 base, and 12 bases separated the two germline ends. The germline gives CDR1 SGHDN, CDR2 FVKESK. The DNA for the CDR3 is TGTGCCAGCAGCCAAGACCCCGATACAGCCCAAGAGACCCAGTACTTC. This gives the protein CASSQDPDTAQETQYF.

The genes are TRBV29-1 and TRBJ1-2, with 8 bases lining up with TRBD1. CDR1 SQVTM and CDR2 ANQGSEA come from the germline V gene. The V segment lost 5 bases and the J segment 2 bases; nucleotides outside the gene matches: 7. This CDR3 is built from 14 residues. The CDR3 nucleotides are TGCAGCGTTAGGCCAGGGGGCGCGAACTATGGCTACACCTTC. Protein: CSVRPGGANYGYTF.